A single sample is the source of the 6 T cell receptor beta chains below, sequenced in a study of T cell responses to AZD1222 COVID-19 vaccine. Using immunoSEQ multiplex PCR, the repertoire was profiled, and TCRdb retains in-frame clones only, with some absent. The sample lists more than 95,000 clones, 85% to 90% occurring once. Specimen: peripheral blood, collected on day 0 of AZD1222 vaccination. These receptors were collected from an adult in good health.

The chain joins TRBV7-3 to TRBJ2-3; a possible D gene is TRBD2 (5 bases). Germline V gives CDR1 SGHTA, CDR2 FQGTGA. V lost 4 bases, J lost 1 base, and 18 bases lay in between. There are 17 residues in the CDR3. CDR3 residues: CASSYRDGVWGTDTQYF. The CDR3 DNA follows: TGTGCCAGCAGCTACCGCGACGGGGTCTGGGGCACAGATACGCAGTATTTT.

The J gene is TRBJ1-2, the V gene TRBV4-2, with D possibly TRBD1 on 5 matching bases. V was shortened by 0 bases and J by 0 bases, with 11 bases between the two germline ends. Germline V lookup: CDR1 LGHNA, CDR2 YNFKEQ. This CDR3 has 16 residues. For the CDR3, the DNA is TGTGCCAGCAGCCAAGATCTGACAGTAGCTAACTATGGCTACACCTTC. Translating it yields CASSQDLTVANYGYTF.

The CDR3 DNA is TGTGCCAGCAGTATCTCCACAGATACGCAGTATTTT. Translating gives CASSISTDTQYF. V is TRBV12-1 and J is TRBJ2-3; TRBD2, the table's D call, lacks a check against the DNA. TRBV12-1 is tagged as a pseudogene. CDR3 length: 12 amino acids.

The chain combines TRBV5-1 with TRBJ2-2; D is perhaps TRBD2 (6 bases). Germline V lookup: CDR1 SGHRS, CDR2 YFSETQ. The CDR3 runs 13 residues. Trimming stripped 7 bases from V and 4 bases from J, with 11 bases between. The CDR3 DNA reads TGCGCCAGCCTTCTGGGGGGCACCGGGGAGCTGTTTTTT. As protein: CASLLGGTGELFF.

This chain links TRBV7-2 with TRBJ1-5; 7 nucleotides line up with TRBD1. Germline CDR1 and CDR2: SGHTA and FQGNSA. Unmatched junction bases numbered 5, after V lost 6 bases and J lost 6 bases. CDR3 length: 13 amino acids. The CDR3 here is CASRGGTAQPQHF. In nucleotides, the CDR3 is TGTGCCAGCAGGGGGGGGACAGCTCAGCCCCAGCATTTT. The full variable domain, with the rest looked up from reference TRBV7-2 and TRBJ1-5, is GAGVSQSPSNKVTEKGKDVELRCDPISGHTALYWYRQSLGQGLEFLIYFQGNSAPDKSGLPSDRFSAERTGGSVSTLTIQRTQQEDSAVYLCASRGGTAQPQHFGDGTRLSIL.

CDR3 in DNA: TGTGCCAGCAGCTTTTTTGCAGGGGGTATGAACACTGAAGCTTTCTTT. This codes for CASSFFAGGMNTEAFF. The chain links TRBV5-6 to TRBJ1-1; TRBD1 matches 7 bases. The germline gives CDR1 SGHDT, CDR2 YYEEEE. Trimming removed 2 bases from V and 0 bases from J; junction bases left unmatched: 7. The CDR3 is 16 residues long.